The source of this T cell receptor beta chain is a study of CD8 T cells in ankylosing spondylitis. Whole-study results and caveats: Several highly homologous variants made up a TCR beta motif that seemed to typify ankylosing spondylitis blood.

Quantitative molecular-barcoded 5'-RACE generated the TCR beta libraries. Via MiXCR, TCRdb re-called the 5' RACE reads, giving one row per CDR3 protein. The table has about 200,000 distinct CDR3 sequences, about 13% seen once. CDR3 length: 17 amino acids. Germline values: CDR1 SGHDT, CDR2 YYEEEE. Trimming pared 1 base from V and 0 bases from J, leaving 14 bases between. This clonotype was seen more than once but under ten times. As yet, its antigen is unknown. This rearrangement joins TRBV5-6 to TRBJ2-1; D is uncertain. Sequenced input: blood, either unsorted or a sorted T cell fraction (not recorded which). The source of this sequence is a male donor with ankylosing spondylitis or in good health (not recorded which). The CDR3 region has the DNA TGTGCCAGCAGCTTGAGATTAGCCCGTAGCTCCTACAATGAGCAGTTCTTC. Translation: CASSLRLARSSYNEQFF.